This T cell receptor beta chain was profiled in a study of T cell changes during pregnancy in multiple sclerosis. Using immunoSEQ multiplex PCR, the repertoire was profiled, and TCRdb retains in-frame clones only, with some absent. The sample yields tens of thousands of clones, 75% to 95% seen once. CDR3 size: 17 residues. CDR1 and CDR2 from the germline V gene are MGHRA and YSYEKL. V gave up 0 bases and J gave up 4 bases; unmatched junction bases: 7. The sample in question was CD4+ T cells from peripheral blood mononuclear cells, obtained after pregnancy. This clonotype originated in a female donor in good health, enrolled as a control in a pregnancy study. The genes are TRBV4-1 and TRBJ2-1; 9 bases map to TRBD2. CDR3 amino acids: CASSQDLVSGGYNEQFF. Here the CDR3 DNA reads TGCGCCAGCAGCCAAGATTTGGTCAGCGGGGGGTACAATGAGCAGTTCTTC.